The clone carrying this TCR beta chain was seen just once. The data stem from a study of blood T cell repertoires in COVID-19. How the authors handled the data: Using reference gene primer amplification, nucleated cell counts were estimated. Produced via immunoSEQ multiplex PCR; TCRdb's table is partial and in-frame only. V, J and clone size are those of that table, while D and trimming were read from the DNA. This sample has 490,000 or so clones, with approximately 86% found just once. Assignment of participants to cohorts was predicated upon participant-reported clinical history. This CDR3 spans 16 amino acids. J gave up 4 bases and V 4 bases, and 10 bases lay outside the gene matches. CDR1 MNHEY and CDR2 SVGAGI come from the germline V gene.

Source material: PBMCs or T cells enriched from blood (not recorded which). V usage is TRBV6-5 and J usage is TRBJ1-5, with TRBD1 matching over 7 bases. The origin of this receptor is an older woman who had recovered from COVID-19. The chain's CDR3 is CASSSRTGTINQPQHF. DNA for the CDR3: TGTGCCAGCAGTTCCCGGACAGGAACGATTAATCAGCCCCAGCATTTT.